The clone carrying this T cell receptor beta chain was found many times. The antigen remains undetermined. The germline V gene encodes CDR1 MDHEN and CDR2 SYDVKM. The CDR3 runs to 14 residues. V dropped 8 bases and J dropped 6; count of bases not matched to a gene: 6. Around 10 ml fresh peripheral blood yielded the PBMCs. Researchers took RNA transcripts and amplified the TCR beta CDR3 regions from them. Initially, a first-round RT-PCR of the TCR CDR3 employed the HTBI primer set. TCRdb recomputed calls from the multiplex PCR reads with MiXCR, one row per CDR3 protein. The data show fewer than 350,000 distinct CDR3 sequences, around a fifth seen once. The data stem from a study of T cells in Graves' hyperthyroidism and ophthalmopathy. Study results and limitations: In simple terms, a model built on 13 V-J features told ophthalmopathy apart from stable hyperthyroidism.

V usage is TRBV28 and J usage is TRBJ2-1, with TRBD2 matching over 11 bases. The sequence was obtained from a man aged 50 or older with Graves' ophthalmopathy. Material for sequencing was blood. CDR3 sequence: CASLLAGGGNEQFF. DNA for the CDR3: TGTGCCAGCCTTCTAGCGGGAGGAGGCAATGAGCAGTTCTTC. Full variable domain (rest looked up from reference TRBV28 and TRBJ2-1): DVKVTQSSRYLVKRTGEKVFLECVQDMDHENMFWYRQDPGLGLRLIYFSYDVKMKEKGDIPEGYSVSREKKERFSLILESASTNQTSMYLCASLLAGGGNEQFFGPGTRLTVL.